The rows below give T cell receptor beta chains drawn from one sample of a study of a mutant IDH1 vaccine in newly diagnosed glioma. These receptors lack a known antigen. Sequencing was performed with immunoSEQ multiplex PCR; in TCRdb, only in-frame clones are kept and a portion is missing. The data contain some 130,000 clones, about four fifths of them singletons. The sample consisted of PBMCs, taken from a glioma patient whose treatment included an IDH1 peptide vaccine. These receptors were collected from a man aged 35-49 years with glioma. Both conserved end residues are part of each CDR3. A D gene is named only where the DNA matches it firmly. Only part of the rows carry a size: once, few, many, or a class if the clone is expanded.

j_call	v_call	clone_size	d_call	cdr3_aa	cdr3_nt
TRBJ1-2	TRBV29-1	.	.	CSVASRGYGYTF	TGCAGCGTTGCATCCCGCGGCTATGGCTACACCTTC
TRBJ1-2	TRBV11-3	.	.	CASSRHRSVGYGYTF	TGTGCCAGCAGCCGCCACAGGAGTGTAGGCTATGGCTACACCTTC
TRBJ1-4	TRBV6-5	.	TRBD1	CASRPGQGPNEKLFF	TGTGCCAGCAGACCGGGACAGGGCCCTAATGAAAAACTGTTTTTT
TRBJ2-5	TRBV5-4	.	TRBD1	CASSWDRQETQYF	TGTGCCAGCAGCTGGGACAGACAAGAGACCCAGTACTTC
TRBJ1-1	TRBV6-6	few	.	CASSYGVEAFF	TGTGCCAGCAGTTACGGCGTCGAAGCTTTCTTT
TRBJ1-2	TRBV5-4	.	.	CASSLGVSDYGYTF	TGTGCCAGCAGCTTGGGGGTCTCTGACTATGGCTACACCTTC
TRBJ2-3	TRBV13	few	.	CASSLGGLQLGTQYF	TGTGCCAGCAGCTTGGGGGGACTCCAGCTGGGTACGCAGTATTTT
TRBJ1-5	TRBV2	once	.	CASSEGGAGQPQHF	TGTGCCAGCAGTGAAGGGGGGGCAGGTCAGCCCCAGCATTTT
TRBJ1-6	TRBV5-4	few	.	CASSLVRNSPLHF	TGTGCCAGCAGCTTGGTCAGGAATTCACCCCTCCACTTT
TRBJ2-3	TRBV29-1	few	.	CSVESGVTDTQYF	TGCAGCGTTGAGTCCGGGGTCACAGATACGCAGTATTTT
TRBJ2-3	TRBV27	.	TRBD2	CASGWAGLAGDTDTQYF	TGTGCCAGCGGCTGGGCCGGACTAGCGGGAGACACAGATACGCAGTATTTT
TRBJ1-5	TRBV4-3	few	.	CASSQDSGEDNQPQHF	TGCGCCAGCAGCCAAGATTCCGGGGAGGACAATCAGCCCCAGCATTTT
TRBJ2-4	TRBV5-1	.	.	CASSLELAKNIQYF	TGCGCCAGCAGCTTGGAATTAGCCAAAAACATTCAGTACTTC
TRBJ1-5	TRBV6-6	.	.	CASSYRAAPNQPQHF	TGTGCCAGCAGTTACCGGGCTGCCCCCAATCAGCCCCAGCATTTT
TRBJ1-3	TRBV5-1	.	.	CASSFNGASGNTIYF	TGCGCCAGCAGCTTCAACGGGGCCTCTGGAAACACCATATATTTT
TRBJ2-3	TRBV9	.	TRBD2	CASSLGTSGRDFSTDTQYF	TGTGCCAGCAGCTTGGGGACTAGCGGGAGGGATTTCAGCACAGATACGCAGTATTTT
TRBJ1-5	TRBV28	.	TRBD1	CASREQGNQPQHF	TGTGCCAGCAGGGAACAGGGGAATCAGCCCCAGCATTTT
TRBJ1-1	TRBV6-5	.	TRBD1	CASSYTNRGRGTEAFF	TGTGCCAGCAGTTACACGAACAGGGGCCGGGGGACTGAAGCTTTCTTT
TRBJ1-1	TRBV27	.	TRBD1	CAAPGPGQTNTEAFF	TGTGCCGCCCCGGGACCGGGACAGACGAACACTGAAGCTTTCTTT
TRBJ2-7	TRBV28	.	TRBD1	CASSPSGQPSYEQYF	TGTGCCAGCAGTCCCTCGGGACAGCCCTCCTACGAGCAGTACTTC
TRBJ2-2	TRBV29-1	.	.	CSVEDLGTGELFF	TGCAGCGTTGAAGATCTGGGTACCGGGGAGCTGTTTTTT
TRBJ2-2	TRBV15	.	TRBD2	CATSRGRLAGDTGELFF	TGTGCCACCAGCAGAGGTCGACTAGCGGGAGACACCGGGGAGCTGTTTTTT
TRBJ2-1	TRBV11-2	.	TRBD2	CASSLLQAGAPYNEQFF	TGTGCCAGCAGCTTACTGCAAGCGGGAGCACCTTACAATGAGCAGTTCTTC
TRBJ1-5	TRBV6-6	.	TRBD1	CASRVGQGKGNQPQHF	TGTGCCAGCAGGGTCGGACAGGGTAAAGGGAATCAGCCCCAGCATTTT
TRBJ2-3	TRBV19	.	TRBD2	CASSRGLVTDTQYF	TGTGCCAGTAGCCGTGGACTAGTCACAGATACGCAGTATTTT
TRBJ1-2	TRBV30	.	.	CAWSGDRGIFGYTF	TGTGCCTGGAGTGGGGACCGGGGAATTTTTGGCTACACCTTC
TRBJ1-1	TRBV5-1	few	.	CASSLQPLNTEAFF	TGCGCCAGCAGCTTACAGCCTCTGAACACTGAAGCTTTCTTT
TRBJ1-2	TRBV28	medium-sized	TRBD1	CASSLAPDRIYGYTF	TGTGCCAGCAGTTTAGCGCCGGACAGGATCTATGGCTACACCTTC
TRBJ2-7	TRBV4-2	.	TRBD1	CASSQDRTGLTYEQYF	TGTGCCAGCAGCCAAGATAGGACAGGGCTGACCTACGAGCAGTACTTC